A single T cell receptor beta chain is shown here with its context. The data stem from a study of OX40 agonist ivuxolimab in advanced cancers. On the study more broadly: In three patients, partial responses were observed, one with hepatocellular carcinoma and two with cutaneous melanoma.

Sequenced by immunoSEQ multiplex PCR; TCRdb stores in-frame clones only, minus some. Of 50,000 to 65,000 clones in the sample, roughly 90% were seen once. Germline CDR1 reads SGHTA; CDR2 reads FQGNSA. The CDR3 is made up of 17 amino acids. V lost 3 bases, J lost 5 bases, and 11 bases stayed unmatched. V usage is TRBV7-2 and J usage is TRBJ2-2, with TRBD1 matching 8 bases. The TCR comes from an adult with an advanced solid tumor such as melanoma, head and neck, liver or kidney cancer. The sequenced sample was CD4+ or CD8+ T cells sorted from blood, obtained in a trial of the OX40 agonist ivuxolimab. The CDR3 sequence: CASSFTLQGARTGELFF. In DNA form, the CDR3 reads TGTGCCAGCAGCTTTACTCTGCAGGGGGCGAGGACCGGGGAGCTGTTTTTT.